A single sample gave rise to the 8 T cell receptor beta chains below, sequenced in a study of blood T cell repertoires in COVID-19. The assay was immunoSEQ multiplex PCR, and TCRdb's table has in-frame clones only and misses some. This repertoire shows about 300,000 clones, under 90% found once; its top ten account for less than 3%. The sequenced material came from PBMCs or T cells enriched from blood (not recorded which). The receptors shown here come from a woman aged 50 to 60 who had been exposed to COVID-19.

The V call is TRBV7-2, the J call TRBJ2-1; D possibly corresponds to TRBD1 (8 bases). CDR1 SGHTA and CDR2 FQGNSA come from the germline V gene. V lost 9 bases to trimming and J lost 0 bases, with 18 bases between them. This CDR3 comprises 16 residues. The CDR3 DNA reads TGTGCCAGGCGGGAGACAGGGGACGTCTCCTACAATGAGCAGTTCTTC. Translation: CARRETGDVSYNEQFF.

V gene TRBV28 combines with J gene TRBJ2-5, with 7 positions matching TRBD1. Germline V CDR1 and CDR2: MDHEN, SYDVKM. The CDR3 runs 14 residues. The V and J ends lost 2 bases and 6 bases, in that order; junction bases with no gene match: 6. The CDR3 region is CASSLRGGQKTQYF. CDR3 bases: TGTGCCAGCAGTTTACGAGGGGGCCAGAAGACCCAGTACTTC.

The chain employs TRBV6-1 and TRBJ2-5; TRBD2 matches at 12 bases. CDR3 length: 16 amino acids. CDR1 and CDR2 from the germline V gene are MNHNS and SASEGT. V lost 4 bases, J lost 2 bases, and 5 bases stayed unmatched. CDR3 sequence: CASSALLAGGQETQYF. For the CDR3, the DNA is TGTGCCAGCAGTGCCCTTCTAGCGGGGGGGCAAGAGACCCAGTACTTC.

This clone was counted a single time. V gene TRBV28 combines with J gene TRBJ2-4; TRBD2 matches 8 bases. The CDR3 runs to 18 residues. Germline-derived CDR1 and CDR2 are MDHEN and SYDVKM. Trimming cost V 7 bases and J 0 bases; bases outside gene matches: 14. This CDR3 is CASTPRSPSGLAKNIQYF. Written as DNA, the CDR3 is TGTGCCAGCACCCCCAGGTCACCTAGCGGGCTAGCCAAAAACATTCAGTACTTC.

This clone was found once. V and J are TRBV5-1 and TRBJ1-1; D possibly corresponds to TRBD1 (5 bases). This CDR3 is 14 amino acids long. The ends were cut back, 0 bases at V and 1 base at J, with 7 bases in the middle. In germline, CDR1 is SGHRS, CDR2 YFSETQ. Here the CDR3 DNA reads TGCGCCAGCAGCTTGGTCGGACAGAACACTGAAGCTTTCTTT. It is translated as CASSLVGQNTEAFF.

The V and J genes are TRBV10-3 and TRBJ1-2, with TRBD1 matching over 9 bases. This CDR3 is 16 amino acids long. J lost 0 bases, V lost 2 bases, and 4 bases had no gene match. In germline, CDR1 is ENHRY, CDR2 SYGVKD. The CDR3 coding sequence is TGTGCCATCAGTGAGGATGACAGGGGGTCTAACTATGGCTACACCTTC. As protein: CAISEDDRGSNYGYTF.

CDR3 coding DNA: TGTGCCAGTAGTATGTTACTTTTCGGGACAGATAGCAATCAGCCCCAGCATTTT. It translates to CASSMLLFGTDSNQPQHF. The genes are TRBV19 and TRBJ1-5; TRBD1 agrees at 7 bases. The CDR3 sequence is 18 residues long. CDR1 and CDR2 (germline): LNHDA, SQIVND (reference sequence). The J segment lost 0 bases and the V segment lost 3 bases, leaving 11 bases of the junction unmatched.

The chain recombines TRBV3-1 (or the pseudogene TRBV3-2) with TRBJ2-7, with 12 bases that match TRBD2. The CDR3 covers 14 residues. The J segment lost 5 bases and the V segment lost 4 bases, leaving 3 bases of the junction unmatched. CDR1 is LGHDT and CDR2 is YNNKEL in the germline V gene (reference sequence). For the CDR3, the DNA is TGTGCCAGCAGCCTTACTAGCGGGGGGAACGAGCAGTACTTC. Its protein is CASSLTSGGNEQYF.